What follows are 18 T cell receptor beta chains derived from one specimen sequenced in a study of regulatory T cells in long-lasting Graves disease. Regarding time point: persistent/refractory GD, antithyroid drugs over 5 years with positive TRAb. The TCR library was made from RNA that had been extracted from PBMCs in TRIzol. Arm-PCR with iRepertoire HTBI primers amplified the CDR3 regions for these TCR beta libraries. TCRdb re-derived calls from the multiplex PCR reads in MiXCR, one entry per CDR3 protein. The sample yields about 470,000 distinct CDR3 sequences, roughly 20% seen once. The specimen comprised peripheral blood mononuclear cells (PBMCs), sampled when the disease was refractory, from a patient treated with antithyroid drugs. The receptors were gathered from a female donor with Graves disease.

V and J are TRBV10-3 and TRBJ2-4; 7 bases line up with TRBD1. This CDR3 contains 16 residues. Looked up from germline, CDR1 is ENHRY and CDR2 is SYGVKD. J was trimmed by 1 base and V by 0 bases; bases with no gene match: 3. The CDR3 nucleotides read TGTGCCATCAGTGAGTCGGCGGACAGGGCCAAAAACATTCAGTACTTC. Amino acids: CAISESADRAKNIQYF.

This clonotype was counted a few times. V and J are TRBV6-1 and TRBJ1-1; D call uncertain. V shed 7 bases and J shed 1 base, with 10 bases lying between them. The germline V gene has CDR1 MNHNS and CDR2 SASEGT. This CDR3 spans 13 amino acids. CDR3 sequence (DNA): TGTGCCAGCATCGGGGTCCCGAACACTGAAGCTTTCTTT. Translating it yields CASIGVPNTEAFF.

The V and J genes are TRBV6-1 and TRBJ2-7, with a weak D call TRBD1 (6 bases). V was trimmed by 5 bases and J by 5 bases, leaving 16 bases between them. This CDR3 comprises 14 residues. The germline V gene has CDR1 MNHNS and CDR2 SASEGT. The CDR3 loop is CASSPSNRVHEQYF. CDR3 DNA: TGTGCCAGCAGTCCCAGCAACAGGGTACACGAGCAGTACTTC.

J is TRBJ1-5 and V is TRBV20-1; D gene uncertain. V gave up 6 bases and J gave up 4 bases, with 22 bases separating them. The CDR3 runs to 16 residues. In germline, CDR1 is DFQATT, CDR2 SNEGSKA (reference sequence). CDR3 sequence (DNA): TGCAGTGCATCACTCGACGGGGTGGGTTCAAATCAGCCCCAGCATTTT. This translates into CSASLDGVGSNQPQHF.

Ten or more counts support this clonotype. For the CDR3, the DNA is TGCAGCGCCGCGACTGCGTACCAAGAGACCCAGTACTTC. This translates into CSAATAYQETQYF. J is TRBJ2-5 and V is TRBV29-1; D is ambiguous. The CDR3 has 13 amino acids. Trimming removed 7 bases from V and 0 bases from J, with 12 bases in between. The germline V gene encodes CDR1 SQVTM and CDR2 ANQGSEA.

Many counts were recorded for this clonotype. The chain is built from TRBV7-2 and TRBJ2-5; D may correspond to TRBD1 or TRBD2 (5 bases each). Per the germline V gene, CDR1 is SGHTA and CDR2 is FQGNSA. The V and J ends lost 3 bases and 1 base respectively, with 24 bases between them. The CDR3 consists of 19 residues. CDR3 in DNA: TGTGCCAGCAGCTTTACCAGGCGAGTTTGGGGGATCGGCCAAGAGACCCAGTACTTC. It codes for CASSFTRRVWGIGQETQYF.

This clonotype was detected a few times. The chain combines TRBV3-1 with TRBJ2-7, with TRBD2 matching 16 bases. Looked up from germline, CDR1 is LGHDT and CDR2 is YNNKEL (reference sequence). The CDR3 consists of 16 residues. V trimming: 0 bases; J trimming: 12 bases; junction bases outside the gene matches: 8. CDR3 residues: CASSQEFGTSGRALYF. The CDR3 nucleotides are TGTGCCAGCAGCCAAGAATTTGGGACTAGCGGGAGGGCCCTGTACTTC.

This clonotype has a single count. This chain joins TRBV7-6 and TRBJ2-6, with TRBD2 as a possible D gene (7 bases). This CDR3 is built from 16 residues. CDR1 SGHVS and CDR2 FNYEAQ come from the germline V gene. V lost 11 bases and J 2 bases, leaving 19 bases between the germline ends. CDR3 nucleotides: TGTGCCGGGGGCGGGGGTATGTCCGCTGGGGCCAACGTCCTGACTTTC. It translates to CAGGGGMSAGANVLTF.

There are many counts of this clonotype. The V call is TRBV20-1, the J call TRBJ2-7; tentatively, D is TRBD1 (6 bases). This CDR3 is built from 15 residues. Trimming shortened V by 3 bases and J by 1 base, and 16 bases separated the two germline ends. Looked up from germline, CDR1 is DFQATT and CDR2 is SNEGSKA (reference sequence). In DNA, the CDR3 is TGCAGTGCTAGTAGGGGGACGGTGATTTCCTACGAGCAGTACTTC. It encodes CSASRGTVISYEQYF.

This CDR3 reads CSAKTSGSSYEQYF. As DNA, the CDR3 is TGCAGTGCTAAGACTAGCGGGAGTTCCTACGAGCAGTACTTC. The chain couples TRBV20-1 to TRBJ2-7; TRBD2 aligns across 12 bases. Germline CDR1 and CDR2: DFQATT and SNEGSKA (reference sequence). Losses at the gene ends were 4 bases for V and 1 base for J; bases not matched to a gene: 2. This CDR3 has 14 residues.

About this clonotype itself: A far more abundant clone sits one base away, making this likely a read error. CDR3 protein: CASSGQGNYGYTF. The CDR3, as DNA: TGTGCCAGCAGCGGACAGGGGAACTATGGCTACACCTTC. The V gene is TRBV7-2, the J gene TRBJ1-2; 9 bases map to TRBD1. Germline CDR1 and CDR2: SGHTA and FQGNSA. Germline trimming cut 5 bases from V and 2 bases from J; bases unmatched to any gene: 0. The CDR3 loop spans 13 amino acids.

V usage is TRBV20-1 and J usage is TRBJ2-5; 9 nucleotides line up with TRBD2. The junction had 14 bases not matched to a gene; V was cut back by 3 bases and J by 9 bases. CDR3 length: 15 amino acids. CDR1 and CDR2 (germline): DFQATT, SNEGSKA (reference sequence). The CDR3 nucleotides read TGCAGTGCTAGGATAATTAGCGGGAGCGGGGAGGCCCAGTACTTC. Translating gives CSARIISGSGEAQYF.

This clonotype was recorded many times. The chain uses TRBV27 and TRBJ2-4; D is ambiguous. Germline lookup yields CDR1 MNHEY and CDR2 SMNVEV (reference sequence). The CDR3 runs 14 residues. Trimming took 7 bases from V and 0 from J, leaving 10 bases between them. CDR3: CASNPALAKNIQYF. The DNA of the CDR3 is TGTGCCAGCAATCCAGCGCTAGCCAAAAACATTCAGTACTTC.

This clonotype has ten or more counts. This chain connects TRBV28 to TRBJ2-7, with 15 bases that match TRBD2. Germline V lookup: CDR1 MDHEN, CDR2 SYDVKM. With 6 bases clipped from V and 7 bases from J, the junction kept 25 bases outside the gene matches. This CDR3 is built from 21 residues. CDR3 region: CASSRVPGLAGGTGPAEEQYF. CDR3 nucleotide sequence: TGTGCCAGCAGCCGAGTCCCGGGACTAGCGGGAGGAACGGGTCCCGCGGAGGAGCAGTACTTC.

Concerning this clonotype itself: A much more abundant neighbour one base away suggests this may be a read error. This rearrangement joins TRBV6-2 or TRBV6-3 to TRBJ2-5, with a tentative D call TRBD2 (7 bases). The germline gives CDR1 MNHEY, CDR2 SVGEGT. The V end was cut by 2 bases, the J end by 4 bases, with 20 bases between. CDR3 size: 17 residues. CDR3: CASSYHGVVGGPETQYF. The CDR3 DNA reads TGTGCCAGCAGTTACCATGGGGTAGTGGGGGGGCCAGAGACCCAGTACTTC.

This clonotype was detected many times. The chain carries TRBV28 and TRBJ1-3; D gene uncertain. CDR1 and CDR2 from the germline V gene are MDHEN and SYDVKM. Trimming took 8 bases from V and 0 from J, leaving 11 bases between them. The CDR3 is made up of 14 amino acids. The CDR3 is CASGMLSSGNTIYF. The CDR3 nucleotides are TGTGCCAGCGGAATGCTTAGCTCTGGAAACACCATATATTTT.

This rearrangement joins TRBV25-1 to TRBJ2-5, with D tentatively TRBD1 or TRBD2 (5 bases each). CDR3 size: 14 residues. Germline V CDR1 and CDR2: MGHDK, SYGVNS. Trimming stripped 4 bases from V and 1 base from J, with 10 bases between. DNA for the CDR3: TGTGCCAGCAGTGGGACCGGGACCCAAGAGACCCAGTACTTC. It codes for CASSGTGTQETQYF.

This clonotype was observed a few times. The V call is TRBV7-9, the J call TRBJ1-2; D is unresolved. Germline lookup yields CDR1 SEHNR and CDR2 FQNEAQ (reference sequence). The ends were cut back, 4 bases at V and 6 bases at J, with 12 bases in the middle. CDR3 length: 13 amino acids. CDR3 in DNA: TGTGCCAGCAGCTCGGGAGGGAGCCATGGCTACACCTTC. Its translation: CASSSGGSHGYTF. Combining the CDR3 with reference TRBV7-9 and TRBJ1-2 gives the whole variable domain DTGVSQNPRHKITKRGQNVTFRCDPISEHNRLYWYRQTLGQGPEFLTYFQNEAQLEKSRLLSDRFSAERPKGSFSTLEIQRTEQGDSAMYLCASSSGGSHGYTFGSGTRLTVV.